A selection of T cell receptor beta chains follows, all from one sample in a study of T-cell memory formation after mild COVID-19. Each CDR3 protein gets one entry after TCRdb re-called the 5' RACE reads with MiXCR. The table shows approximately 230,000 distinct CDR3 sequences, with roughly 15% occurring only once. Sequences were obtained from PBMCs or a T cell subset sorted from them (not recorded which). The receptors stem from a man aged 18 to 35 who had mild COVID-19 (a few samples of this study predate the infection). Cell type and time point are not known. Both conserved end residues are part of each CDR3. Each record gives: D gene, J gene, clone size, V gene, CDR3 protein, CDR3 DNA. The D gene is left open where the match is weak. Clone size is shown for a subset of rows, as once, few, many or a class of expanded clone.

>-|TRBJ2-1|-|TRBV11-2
CASSFGQGVMGNEQFF
TGTGCCAGCAGCTTCGGCCAGGGAGTGATGGGCAATGAGCAGTTCTTC
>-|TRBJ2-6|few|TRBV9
CASSGTRPGANVLTF
TGTGCCAGCAGCGGGACGAGACCTGGGGCCAACGTCCTGACTTTC
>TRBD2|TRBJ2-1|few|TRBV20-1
CSAWTSGGSYNEQFF
TGCAGTGCGTGGACTAGCGGGGGGTCTTACAATGAGCAGTTCTTC
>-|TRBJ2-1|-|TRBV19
CASRQGAAGANEQFF
TGTGCCAGTAGGCAGGGGGCGGCGGGGGCCAATGAGCAGTTCTTC
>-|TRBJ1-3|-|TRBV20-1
CSASVTGLGGNTIYF
TGCAGTGCTAGTGTCACAGGGCTTGGTGGAAACACCATATATTTT
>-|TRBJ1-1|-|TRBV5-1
CASSSAPPMNTEAFF
TGCGCCAGCAGCTCGGCCCCGCCGATGAACACTGAAGCTTTCTTT
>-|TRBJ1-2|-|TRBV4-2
CASCHRDRDYGYTF
TGTGCCAGCTGCCACCGAGACAGAGACTATGGCTACACCTTC
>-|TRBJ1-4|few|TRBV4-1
CASSRGRTTATNEKLFF
TGCGCCAGCAGCCGGGGCCGAACGACAGCAACTAATGAAAAACTGTTTTTT
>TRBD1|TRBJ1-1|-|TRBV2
CASSDARGTGLNTEAFF
TGTGCCAGCAGTGATGCCCGCGGGACAGGGCTGAACACTGAAGCTTTCTTT
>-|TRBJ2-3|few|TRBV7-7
CASSLSVSATDTQYF
TGTGCCAGCAGCTTATCGGTCAGTGCCACAGATACGCAGTATTTT
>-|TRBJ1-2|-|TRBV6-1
CASSGSLPNYGYTF
TGTGCCAGCAGTGGGTCATTGCCCAACTATGGCTACACCTTC
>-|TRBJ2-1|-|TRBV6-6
CASTLPTRNNEQFF
TGTGCCAGCACCCTCCCCACTAGGAACAATGAGCAGTTCTTC
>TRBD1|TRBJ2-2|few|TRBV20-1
CSAPGQSRTGELFF
TGCAGTGCCCCGGGACAGAGCCGCACCGGGGAGCTGTTTTTT
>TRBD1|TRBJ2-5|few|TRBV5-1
CASSLEGAGLETQYF
TGCGCCAGCAGCTTGGAGGGGGCTGGCTTAGAGACCCAGTACTTC
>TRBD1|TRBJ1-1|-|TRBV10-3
CAITQPGQGARGAFF
TGTGCCATCACCCAACCGGGACAGGGGGCGCGCGGAGCTTTCTTT
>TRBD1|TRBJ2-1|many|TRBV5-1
CASSFTGGIYYNEQFF
TGCGCCAGCAGCTTCACAGGGGGGATCTACTACAATGAGCAGTTCTTC
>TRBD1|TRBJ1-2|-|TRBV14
CASSPGTGARNTF
TGTGCCAGCAGCCCCGGGACAGGGGCGCGGAACACCTTC
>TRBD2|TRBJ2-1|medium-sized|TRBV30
CAWSVLGGEFHEQFF
TGTGCCTGGAGTGTACTGGGGGGGGAGTTCCATGAGCAGTTCTTC
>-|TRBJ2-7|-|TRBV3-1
CASSQGGGEQYF
TGTGCCAGCAGCCAAGGAGGCGGCGAGCAGTACTTC
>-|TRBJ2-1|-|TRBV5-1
CASSLWGGNYNEQFF
TGCGCCAGCAGCTTGTGGGGGGGCAACTACAATGAGCAGTTCTTC
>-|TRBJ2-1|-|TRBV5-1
CASRLTGTDTYNEQFF
TGCGCCAGCAGACTAACCGGGACTGACACATACAATGAGCAGTTCTTC
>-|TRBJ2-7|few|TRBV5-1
CASSLAGQYEQYF
TGCGCCAGCAGCTTGGCCGGACAGTACGAGCAGTACTTC
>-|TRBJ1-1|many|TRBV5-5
CASSLVGTMNTEAFF
TGTGCCAGCAGCCTGGTGGGCACGATGAACACTGAAGCTTTCTTT
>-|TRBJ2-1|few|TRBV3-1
CASSQKGGNEQFF
TGTGCCAGCAGCCAGAAAGGGGGAAATGAGCAGTTCTTC
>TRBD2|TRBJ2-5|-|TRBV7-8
CASSKGLAGGKETQYF
TGTGCCAGCAGCAAGGGACTAGCGGGGGGGAAAGAGACCCAGTACTTC
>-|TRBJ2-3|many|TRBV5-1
CASSAPGLSGTDTQYF
TGCGCCAGCAGCGCCCCGGGGTTATCGGGGACAGATACGCAGTATTTT
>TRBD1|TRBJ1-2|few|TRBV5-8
CADRAVNFYGYTF
TGTGCAGACAGGGCGGTGAACTTTTATGGCTACACCTTC
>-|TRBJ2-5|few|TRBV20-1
CSASDRQLGGETQYF
TGCAGTGCTAGTGATCGACAGCTAGGGGGAGAGACCCAGTACTTC
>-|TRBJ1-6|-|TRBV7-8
CASSLVGDNSPLHF
TGTGCCAGCAGCTTGGTCGGGGATAATTCACCCCTCCACTTT
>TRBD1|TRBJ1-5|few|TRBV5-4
CASSRTGADQPQHF
TGTGCCAGCAGCCGAACAGGGGCGGATCAGCCCCAGCATTTT
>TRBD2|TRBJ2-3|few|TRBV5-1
CASSPLLAGVVTDTQYF
TGCGCCAGCAGCCCACTACTAGCGGGGGTAGTCACAGATACGCAGTATTTT
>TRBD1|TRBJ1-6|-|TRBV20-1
CSARPGTGFSPLHF
TGCAGTGCTAGACCCGGGACAGGGTTTTCACCCCTCCACTTT
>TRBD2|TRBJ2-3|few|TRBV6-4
CASRLAGGSTDTQYF
TGTGCCAGCAGATTAGCGGGGGGAAGCACAGATACGCAGTATTTT
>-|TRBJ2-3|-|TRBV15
CATSRDDREEDTQYF
TGTGCCACCAGCAGAGACGACAGGGAGGAAGATACGCAGTATTTT
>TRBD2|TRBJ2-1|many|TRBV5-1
CASSFGTSSNEQFF
TGCGCCAGCAGCTTTGGGACTAGCTCTAATGAGCAGTTCTTC
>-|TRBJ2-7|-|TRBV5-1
CASSIWELSYEQYF
TGCGCCAGCAGCATCTGGGAGCTCTCCTACGAGCAGTACTTC
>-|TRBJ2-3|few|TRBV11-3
CASSLGGAKDTQYF
TGTGCCAGCAGCTTGGGGGGGGCGAAAGATACGCAGTATTTT
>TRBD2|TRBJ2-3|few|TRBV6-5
CASRRTSGGAHTDTQYF
TGTGCCAGCAGGCGGACTAGCGGGGGGGCCCACACAGATACGCAGTATTTT
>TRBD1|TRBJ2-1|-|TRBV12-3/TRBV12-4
CASSSGMGQGSYNEQFF
TGTGCCAGCAGTTCAGGCATGGGACAGGGGTCCTACAATGAGCAGTTCTTC
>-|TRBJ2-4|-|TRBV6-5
CASSPRGTLGTENIQYF
TGTGCCAGCAGTCCCCGGGGGACACTTGGAACCGAAAACATTCAGTACTTC
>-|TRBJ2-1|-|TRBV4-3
CASSQAGGHNEQFF
TGCGCCAGCAGCCAAGCGGGGGGCCACAATGAGCAGTTCTTC
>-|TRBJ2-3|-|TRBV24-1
CATSDIDTQYF
TGTGCCACCAGTGATATAGATACGCAGTATTTT
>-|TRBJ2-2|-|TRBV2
CASRQGDNTGELFF
TGTGCCAGCAGGCAGGGCGACAACACCGGGGAGCTGTTTTTT
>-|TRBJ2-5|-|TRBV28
CASSLGSAGDQETQYF
TGTGCCAGCAGTTTAGGCTCGGCAGGGGACCAAGAGACCCAGTACTTC